The T cell receptor beta chain under discussion was sequenced for a study of blood T cells in healthy people across ages. As concerns this clonotype: The antigen remains undetermined.

The study, taken as a whole, reports: The long-lived group displayed more naive CD4+ cells, plus higher diversity, than the aged donors did.

The authors ran a second PCR of 7 to 11 cycles using a sample-barcoded 5' primer and a J-beta primer mix. TCRdb redid the calling of the 5' RACE reads with MiXCR, one entry per CDR3 protein. The table shows 650,000 to 1,000,000 distinct CDR3 sequences, with 30% to 45% occurring only once. V was clipped by 5 bases and J by 2 bases, with 15 bases between them. The CDR3 runs to 15 residues. This receptor was obtained from a young man in good health. This chain uses TRBV12-3 or TRBV12-4 with TRBJ1-1; D might be TRBD1 (5 bases). The sequencing sample was made of blood. The CDR3 DNA reads as TGTGCCAGCAGTCAGACCCCCGGGACCAACACTGAAGCTTTCTTT. Translation gives CASSQTPGTNTEAFF.